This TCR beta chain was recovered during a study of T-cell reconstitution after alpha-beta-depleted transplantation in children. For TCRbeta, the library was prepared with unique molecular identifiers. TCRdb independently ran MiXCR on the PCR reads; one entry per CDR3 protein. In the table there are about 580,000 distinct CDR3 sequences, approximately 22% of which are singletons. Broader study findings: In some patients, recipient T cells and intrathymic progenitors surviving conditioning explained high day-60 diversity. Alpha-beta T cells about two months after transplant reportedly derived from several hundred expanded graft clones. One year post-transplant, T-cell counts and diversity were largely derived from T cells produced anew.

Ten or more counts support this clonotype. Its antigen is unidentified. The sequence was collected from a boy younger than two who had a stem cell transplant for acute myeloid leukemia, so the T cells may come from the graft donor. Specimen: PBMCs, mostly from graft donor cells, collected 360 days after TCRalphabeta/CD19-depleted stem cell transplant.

CDR3 sequence (DNA): TGTGCCAGCAGTTCCAGGTGGCGGGACAGCCCTTCCTACGAGCAGTACTTC. It yields the protein CASSSRWRDSPSYEQYF. The chain uses TRBV12-3 or TRBV12-4 and TRBJ2-7; the D gene is possibly TRBD1 (7 bases). The CDR3 has 17 amino acids. Deletions cut 4 bases from V and 1 base from J, with 20 bases between.